What follows are 13 T cell receptor beta chains derived from one specimen sequenced in a study of shared clonotypes between healthy human individuals. The repertoire was sequenced with immunoSEQ multiplex PCR; TCRdb's copy has only in-frame clones and lacks some. The table includes 2 million to 2.5 million clones, over 90% detected once. The sequencing input was naive CD4+ T cells from PBMCs. Subset specified: CD45RA+ positively selected. These receptor sequences come from a man aged 18 to 29 in good health. Some clones in this sample may be carry-over from other donors' samples.

The chain recombines TRBV9 with TRBJ1-3, with D uncertain. Deletions cut 0 bases from V and 4 bases from J, with 14 bases between. Germline loops: CDR1 SGDLS, CDR2 YYNGEE. This CDR3 is built from 16 residues. The CDR3: CASSVAWGGGGNTIYF. The DNA for the CDR3 is TGTGCCAGCAGCGTAGCTTGGGGAGGAGGAGGAAACACCATATATTTT. The full variable domain, with the rest looked up from reference TRBV9 and TRBJ1-3, is DSGVTQTPKHLITATGQRVTLRCSPRSGDLSVYWYQQSLDQGLQFLIQYYNGEERAKGNILERFSAQQFPDLHSELNLSSLELGDSALYFCASSVAWGGGGNTIYFGEGSWLTVV.

The chain links TRBV19 to TRBJ2-2, with 7 bases aligning to TRBD1. CDR3 length: 16 residues. J was trimmed by 6 bases and V by 6 bases; bases with no gene match: 13. Looked up from germline, CDR1 is LNHDA and CDR2 is SQIVND (reference sequence). CDR3 loop: CASSQSGSGTAGELFF. For the CDR3, the DNA is TGTGCCAGTAGCCAATCCGGTTCAGGGACAGCCGGGGAGCTGTTTTTT.

The chain carries TRBV6-1 and TRBJ2-6, with a possible D match to TRBD2 (6 bases). CDR3 length: 13 residues. Germline CDR1 reads MNHNS; CDR2 reads SASEGT. The CDR3, as DNA: TGTGCGGGAGGACCTCCTGGGGCCAACGTCCTGACTTTC. This codes for CAGGPPGANVLTF.

As DNA, the CDR3 is TGTGCCAGCGCCAACTTGTTTGAGCAGTACTTC. Amino acid sequence: CASANLFEQYF. This chain connects TRBV28 to TRBJ2-7; D is undetermined. CDR3 length: 11 amino acids. Germline V lookup: CDR1 MDHEN, CDR2 SYDVKM. V shed 8 bases and J shed 7 bases, with 12 bases lying between them.

With regard to this clone: Other DNA sequences in this specimen translate into the identical CDR3. The chain uses TRBV6-5 and TRBJ1-5; D is undetermined. V gave up 8 bases and J gave up 0 bases, with 14 bases separating them. The CDR3 length is 15 residues. The germline V gene has CDR1 MNHEY and CDR2 SVGAGI. CDR3 amino acids: CASSRSSGSNQPQHF. The CDR3 bases are TGTGCCAGCTCAAGGTCTAGCGGTAGCAATCAGCCCCAGCATTTT.

The chain couples TRBV19 to TRBJ2-5, with 12 bases matching TRBD2. Germline CDR1 and CDR2: LNHDA and SQIVND (reference sequence). There are 17 residues in the CDR3. Trimming took 3 bases from V and 5 from J; bases not matched to a gene: 10. This CDR3 reads CASSIRLTSGSRETQYF. CDR3 nucleotides: TGTGCCAGTAGTATCCGCCTGACTAGCGGGAGTAGGGAGACCCAGTACTTC.

The rearrangement uses TRBV9 and TRBJ1-2, with TRBD1 matching over 7 bases. The CDR3 extends over 17 amino acids. CDR1 is SGDLS, CDR2 YYNGEE, per germline. V dropped 4 bases and J dropped 2; count of bases not matched to a gene: 14. The CDR3 DNA reads TGTGCCAGCAGCCCCCTCGGACAGGACCCTAGGAACTATGGCTACACCTTC. This sequence encodes CASSPLGQDPRNYGYTF.

This clone appeared once. DNA of the CDR3: TGTGCCAGCAGTGATCGGACACTGGCCGGGACCCAGTACTTC. It translates to CASSDRTLAGTQYF. The chain combines TRBV2 with TRBJ2-5; possibly TRBD1 for D (5 bases). Trimming pared 3 bases from V and 7 bases from J, leaving 15 bases between. Germline V gene lookup returns CDR1 SNHLY and CDR2 FYNNEI. This CDR3 contains 14 residues. Full variable domain (outside the CDR3, taken from reference TRBV2 and TRBJ2-5): EPEVTQTPSHQVTQMGQEVILRCVPISNHLYFYWYRQILGQKVEFLVSFYNNEISEKSEIFDDQFSVERPDGSNFTLKIRSTKLEDSAMYFCASSDRTLAGTQYFGPGTRLLVL.

The V call is TRBV29-1, the J call TRBJ2-3, with 11 bases lining up with TRBD2. This CDR3 spans 16 amino acids. V lost 5 bases and J lost 3; bases outside the gene matches: 10. Looked up from germline, CDR1 is SQVTM and CDR2 is ANQGSEA. The CDR3, as DNA: TGCAGCGTTCGGGGAACCGGGACTAGCGGAACAGATACGCAGTATTTT. It encodes CSVRGTGTSGTDTQYF.

The table lists this clone with a count of one. The chain has TRBV6-1 and TRBJ2-7; tentative D call: TRBD2 (5 bases). CDR1 is MNHNS and CDR2 is SASEGT in the germline V gene. Trimming cost V 5 bases and J 6 bases, with 11 bases left between them. The CDR3 is made up of 12 amino acids. In nucleotides, the CDR3 is TGTGCCAGCAGTTTCAGTCGGGGCGAGCAGTACTTC. This translates into CASSFSRGEQYF.

CDR3 residues: CASSLGTDRRETQYF. CDR3 sequence (DNA): TGTGCCAGCAGCTTAGGGACGGACAGAAGAGAGACCCAGTACTTC. The V and J genes are TRBV7-7 and TRBJ2-5; maybe TRBD1 (6 bases). Germline V lookup: CDR1 SSHAT, CDR2 FNYEAQ (reference sequence). Trimming left V 1 base short and J 4 bases short, with 13 bases between. This CDR3 region has 15 residues.

V and J are TRBV7-2 and TRBJ2-7; 8 bases fit TRBD2. Trimming removed 5 bases from V and 7 bases from J; junction bases left unmatched: 13. Germline V gene data show CDR1 as SGHTA and CDR2 as FQGNSA. CDR3 length equals 15 residues. The CDR3 reads CASSPTRAGAGEQYF. CDR3 DNA sequence: TGTGCCAGCAGCCCCACGCGAGCGGGAGCGGGGGAGCAGTACTTC.

The gene calls are TRBV19 and TRBJ1-4; 9 bases are a match to TRBD1. The germline V gene encodes CDR1 LNHDA and CDR2 SQIVND (reference sequence). CDR3 length: 15 amino acids. Trimming at V came to 3 bases and at J to 5 bases, leaving 4 bases not matched to a gene. The CDR3 nucleotides are TGTGCCAGTAGTATGGCCGGGACAGGGAATGAAAAACTGTTTTTT. Translation: CASSMAGTGNEKLFF.